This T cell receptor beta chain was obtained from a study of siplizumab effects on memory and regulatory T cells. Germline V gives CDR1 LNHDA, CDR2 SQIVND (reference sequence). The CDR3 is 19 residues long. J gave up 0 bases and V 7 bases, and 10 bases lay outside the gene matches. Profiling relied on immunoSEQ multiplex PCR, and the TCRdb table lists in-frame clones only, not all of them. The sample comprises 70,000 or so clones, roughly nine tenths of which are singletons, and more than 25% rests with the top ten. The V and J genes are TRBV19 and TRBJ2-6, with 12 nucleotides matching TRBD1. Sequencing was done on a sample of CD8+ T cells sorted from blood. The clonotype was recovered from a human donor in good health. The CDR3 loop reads CASIGTGGQLSSGANVLTF. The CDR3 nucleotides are TGTGCCAGTATCGGGACAGGGGGCCAACTAAGCTCTGGGGCCAACGTCCTGACTTTC.